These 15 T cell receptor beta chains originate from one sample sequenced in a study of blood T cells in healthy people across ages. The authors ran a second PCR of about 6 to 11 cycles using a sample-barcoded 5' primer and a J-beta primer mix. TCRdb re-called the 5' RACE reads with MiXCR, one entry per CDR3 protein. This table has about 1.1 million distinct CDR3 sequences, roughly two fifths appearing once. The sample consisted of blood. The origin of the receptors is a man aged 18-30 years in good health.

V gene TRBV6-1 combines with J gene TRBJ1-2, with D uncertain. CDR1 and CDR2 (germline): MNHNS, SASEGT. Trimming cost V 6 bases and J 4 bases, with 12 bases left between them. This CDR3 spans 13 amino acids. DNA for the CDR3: TGTGCCAGCAGGGTTTCGGGAATCTATGGCTACACCTTC. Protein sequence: CASRVSGIYGYTF.

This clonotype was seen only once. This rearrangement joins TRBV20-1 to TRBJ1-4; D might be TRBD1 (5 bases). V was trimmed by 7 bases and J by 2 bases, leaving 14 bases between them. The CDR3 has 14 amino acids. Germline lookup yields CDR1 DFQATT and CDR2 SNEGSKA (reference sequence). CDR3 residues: CSVTPRQTNEKLFF. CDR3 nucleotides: TGCAGTGTCACACCCCGACAGACTAATGAAAAACTGTTTTTT.

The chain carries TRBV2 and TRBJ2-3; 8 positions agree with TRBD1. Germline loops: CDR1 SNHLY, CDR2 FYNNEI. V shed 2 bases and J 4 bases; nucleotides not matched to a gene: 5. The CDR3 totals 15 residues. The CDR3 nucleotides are TGTGCCAGCAGTGAAAGGACAGGGATGCCAGATACGCAGTATTTT. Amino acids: CASSERTGMPDTQYF.

The CDR3 DNA follows: TGTGCCAGCAGGGACACCCCTAACTATGGCTACACCTTC. Its translation: CASRDTPNYGYTF. V usage is TRBV2 and J usage is TRBJ1-2; D may be TRBD1 (5 bases). V was trimmed by 6 bases and J by 0 bases, leaving 8 bases between them. The germline V gene encodes CDR1 SNHLY and CDR2 FYNNEI. The CDR3 has 13 amino acids.

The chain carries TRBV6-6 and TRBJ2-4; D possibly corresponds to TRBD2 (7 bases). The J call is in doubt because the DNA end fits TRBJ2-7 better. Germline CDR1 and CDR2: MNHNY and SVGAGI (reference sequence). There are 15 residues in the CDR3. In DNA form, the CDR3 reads TGTGCCAGCAGTTACTCGACGGGGGGCGGAAACGAGCAGTACTTC. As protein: CASSYSTGGGNEQYF.

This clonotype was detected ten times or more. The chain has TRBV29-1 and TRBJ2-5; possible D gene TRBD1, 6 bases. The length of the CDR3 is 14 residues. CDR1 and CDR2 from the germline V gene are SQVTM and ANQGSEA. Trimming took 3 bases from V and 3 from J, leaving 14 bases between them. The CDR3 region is CSVDRRGLKETQYF. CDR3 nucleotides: TGCAGCGTTGACCGCAGGGGCCTCAAAGAGACCCAGTACTTC.

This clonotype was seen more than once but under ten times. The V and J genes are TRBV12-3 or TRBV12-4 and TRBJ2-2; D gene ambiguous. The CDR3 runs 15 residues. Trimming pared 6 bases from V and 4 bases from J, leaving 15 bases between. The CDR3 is CASRASGRPTGELFF. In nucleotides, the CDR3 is TGTGCCAGCAGAGCCTCCGGGCGCCCCACCGGGGAGCTGTTTTTT.

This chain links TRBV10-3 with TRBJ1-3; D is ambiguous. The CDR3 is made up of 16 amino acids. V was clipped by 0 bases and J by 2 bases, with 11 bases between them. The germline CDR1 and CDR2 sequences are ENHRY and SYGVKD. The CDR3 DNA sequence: TGTGCCATCAGTGAGTCGAATGCCTACACTGGAAACACCATATATTTT. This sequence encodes CAISESNAYTGNTIYF.

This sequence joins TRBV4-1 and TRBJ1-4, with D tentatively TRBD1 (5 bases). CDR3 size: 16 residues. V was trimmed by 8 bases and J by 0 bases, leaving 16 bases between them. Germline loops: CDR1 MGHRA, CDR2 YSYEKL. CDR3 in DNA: TGCGCCAGCCTGGGGATAGGGGCTGCAACTAATGAAAAACTGTTTTTT. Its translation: CASLGIGAATNEKLFF.

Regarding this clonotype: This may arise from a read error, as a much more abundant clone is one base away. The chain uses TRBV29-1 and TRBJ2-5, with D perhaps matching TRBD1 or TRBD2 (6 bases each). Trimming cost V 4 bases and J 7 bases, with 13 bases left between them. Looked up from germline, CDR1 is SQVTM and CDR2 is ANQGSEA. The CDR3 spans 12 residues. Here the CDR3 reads CSVVDEGGTQYF. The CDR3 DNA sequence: TGCAGCGTTGTCGACGAGGGGGGGACCCAGTACTTC. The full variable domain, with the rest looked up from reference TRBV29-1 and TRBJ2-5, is SAVISQKPSRDICQRGTSLTIQCQVDSQVTMMFWYRQQPGQSLTLIATANQGSEATYESGFVIDKFPISRPNLTFSTLTVSNMSPEDSSIYLCSVVDEGGTQYFGPGTRLLVL.

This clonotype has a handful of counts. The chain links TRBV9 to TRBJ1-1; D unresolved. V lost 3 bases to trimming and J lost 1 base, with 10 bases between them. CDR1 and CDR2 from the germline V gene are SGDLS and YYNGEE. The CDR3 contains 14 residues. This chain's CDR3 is CASSDGLGNTEAFF. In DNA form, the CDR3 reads TGTGCCAGCAGCGACGGGCTAGGGAACACTGAAGCTTTCTTT. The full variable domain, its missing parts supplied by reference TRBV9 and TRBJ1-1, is DSGVTQTPKHLITATGQRVTLRCSPRSGDLSVYWYQQSLDQGLQFLIQYYNGEERAKGNILERFSAQQFPDLHSELNLSSLELGDSALYFCASSDGLGNTEAFFGQGTRLTVV.

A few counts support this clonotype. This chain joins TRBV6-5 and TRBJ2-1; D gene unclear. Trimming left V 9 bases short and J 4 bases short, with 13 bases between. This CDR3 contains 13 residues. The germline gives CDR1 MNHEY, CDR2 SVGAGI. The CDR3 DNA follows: TGTGCCAGTGCTACGGGCGTATACAATGAGCAGTTCTTC. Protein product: CASATGVYNEQFF.

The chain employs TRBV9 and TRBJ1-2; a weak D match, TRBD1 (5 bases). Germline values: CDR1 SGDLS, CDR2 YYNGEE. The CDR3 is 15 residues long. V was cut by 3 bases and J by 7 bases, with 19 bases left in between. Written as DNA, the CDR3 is TGTGCCAGCAGCGCCACAGGAAGAGTCGACGTTGGCTACACCTTC. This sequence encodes CASSATGRVDVGYTF.

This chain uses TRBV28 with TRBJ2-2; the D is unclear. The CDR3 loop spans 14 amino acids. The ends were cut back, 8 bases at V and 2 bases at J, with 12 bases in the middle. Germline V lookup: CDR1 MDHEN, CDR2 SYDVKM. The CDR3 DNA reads TGTGCCAGCCAAATCGAGCTTAACACCGGGGAGCTGTTTTTT. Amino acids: CASQIELNTGELFF.

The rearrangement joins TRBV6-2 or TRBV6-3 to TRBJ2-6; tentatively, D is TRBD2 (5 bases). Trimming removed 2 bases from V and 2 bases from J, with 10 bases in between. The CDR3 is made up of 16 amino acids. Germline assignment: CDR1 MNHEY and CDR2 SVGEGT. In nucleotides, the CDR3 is TGTGCCAGCAGTTACCCGGGGAAGGCTGGGGCCAACGTCCTGACTTTC. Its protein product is CASSYPGKAGANVLTF.